This record concerns one T cell receptor (beta chain) sequence. What it recognizes is unknown. These data come from a study of PD-1 blockade in classical Hodgkin lymphoma. Overall study findings and caveats: Relapsed/refractory patients reportedly had the lowest baseline TCR diversity, below newly diagnosed patients, who were below healthy donors. Prior therapy or disease activity may underlie the repertoire differences, whose causes remain undefined.

Clones were read by immunoSEQ multiplex PCR, and TCRdb kept only the in-frame ones, dropping some. The sample holds 15,000 to 17,000 clones; roughly 84% are singletons and the top ten take around 0.86%. Documented time point: newly diagnosed, previously untreated cHL patient sample. Isolation of CD4+ T cells from thawed PBMCs was performed by magnetic negative selection. The authors compared against newly diagnosed, untreated classical Hodgkin lymphoma PBMCs. The length of the CDR3 is 12 residues. In germline, CDR1 is MNHNY, CDR2 SVGAGI (reference sequence). V was cut by 2 bases and J by 4 bases, with 5 bases left in between.

The sequence derives from a human donor with classical Hodgkin lymphoma. The sample consisted of CD4+ T cells from blood. The chain is built from TRBV6-6 and TRBJ1-2; no definite D call. Here the CDR3 reads CASSYLGYGYTF. CDR3 coding DNA: TGTGCCAGCAGTTACCTCGGCTATGGCTACACCTTC.